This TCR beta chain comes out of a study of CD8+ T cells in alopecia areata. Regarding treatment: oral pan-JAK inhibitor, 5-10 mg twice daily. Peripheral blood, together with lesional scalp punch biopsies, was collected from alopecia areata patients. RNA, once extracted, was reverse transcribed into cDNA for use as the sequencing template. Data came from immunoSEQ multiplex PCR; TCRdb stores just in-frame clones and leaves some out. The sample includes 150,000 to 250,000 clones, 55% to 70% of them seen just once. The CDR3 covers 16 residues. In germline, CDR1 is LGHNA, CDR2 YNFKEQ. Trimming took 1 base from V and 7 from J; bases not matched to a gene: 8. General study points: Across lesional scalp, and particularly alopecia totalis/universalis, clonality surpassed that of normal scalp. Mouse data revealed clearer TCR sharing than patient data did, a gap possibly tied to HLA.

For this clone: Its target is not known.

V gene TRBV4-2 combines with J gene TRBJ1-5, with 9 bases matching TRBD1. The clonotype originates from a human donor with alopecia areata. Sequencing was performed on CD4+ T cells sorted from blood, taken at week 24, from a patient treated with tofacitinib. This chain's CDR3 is CASSQGEGDREQPQHF. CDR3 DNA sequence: TGTGCCAGCAGCCAAGGGGAAGGGGACAGGGAACAGCCCCAGCATTTT.